Described below is a single T cell receptor (beta chain) sequence and its context. Its target is unknown. Clones were read by immunoSEQ multiplex PCR, and TCRdb kept only the in-frame ones, dropping some. The sample consists of about 140,000 clones, approximately 92% of them appearing once. Pooled samples include second doses given at about 4 or 12 weeks. Germline V gene data show CDR1 as SGHVS and CDR2 as FNYEAQ. Between the trimmed V and J ends, which lost 5 bases and 1 base, there was a span of 9 bases. The CDR3 sequence is 13 residues long. The sample is drawn from a study of T cell responses to AZD1222 COVID-19 vaccine. The study's findings and limits: Baseline serology detected seropositivity in only a handful of AZD1222 recipients. Increased Spike-specific TCR breadth and depth were observed after two AZD1222 doses.

This clonotype originated in an adult who received the AZD1222 COVID-19 vaccine. The rearrangement joins TRBV7-6 to TRBJ2-7, with D unclear. The input for sequencing was peripheral blood, taken 28 days after the second AZD1222 dose. The CDR3 loop reads CASSVTRSYEQYF. CDR3 coding DNA: TGTGCCAGCAGCGTGACCCGATCCTACGAGCAGTACTTC.